Listed below are T cell receptor beta chains from one sample, sequenced in a study of metastatic and nonmetastatic thyroid tumors. With MiXCR, TCRdb called clones anew from the PCR reads. The sample lists about 16,000 clones, less than 25% occurring once. Sequencing was carried out using adjacent normal tissue. Receptors originate from a female donor with papillary thyroid cancer or a benign thyroid nodule (not recorded which). Some clones in this sample may be carry-over from other donors' samples. CDR3s include the opening cysteine and the closing phenylalanine or tryptophan. Clone size is stated in some rows and not others, as once, few, many or a class when expanded.

v_gene | abundance | CDR3aa
TRBV9 | few | CASSDRQGPYGYTF
TRBV11-2 | few | CASSPRTANTEAFF
TRBV6-1 | few | CASSSGQLGETEAFF
TRBV6-1 | few | CASSEWVSRGDLGELFF
TRBV7-8 | few | CASSLLFTGELFF
TRBV25-1 | many | CASSLGTTGLEKLFF
TRBV19 | many | CASWKGAGELFF
TRBV7-2 | - | CASSLGLRASTDTQYF
TRBV27 | few | CASSLQGRTEAFF
TRBV19 | few | CASSPGVRETQYF
TRBV7-8 | - | CASSQWSLASTDTQYF
TRBV7-2 | - | CASSPLGTVSNEQYF
TRBV6-1 | few | CASSGLYSITTYEQYF
TRBV11-2 | many | CASSQDINSYNEQFF
TRBV6-4 | few | CASSAEGVGEQFF
TRBV5-1 | - | CASSLGGATQLFF
TRBV5-6 | - | CASSLAQGALYNEQFF
TRBV5-1 | once | CASSLGGLAFF
TRBV5-5 | - | CASSPDAGSGYGYTF
TRBV10-3 | few | CAISEGDRNTEAFF
TRBV18 | - | CASSPQRDQPQHF
TRBV11-1 | - | CASSSNEREYIHEQYF
TRBV2 | few | CASRVQGSYEQYF
TRBV20-1 | - | CSAPSAGLAGVSTDTQYF
TRBV20-1 | - | CSARTPLGNNEQFF
TRBV7-9 | few | CASSPLGGGGSYNEQFF
TRBV6-1 | few | CASRTGGGNEQYF
TRBV27 | - | CASSLSIPGRSSTNEKLFF
TRBV27 | few | CASSLSGGVTEAFF
TRBV6-2/TRBV6-3 | few | CASSELFGTSGSTQYF
TRBV6-6 | - | CASSYGGAFGSPLHF
TRBV10-2 | few | CASSGGYGYTF
TRBV11-1 | - | CASSLSGSNEQYF
TRBV5-1 | - | CASSSSTGRLNTEAFF
TRBV12-3/TRBV12-4 | - | CASSLAGAREAFF
TRBV5-1 | - | CASSSLGTSWRRNEQFF
TRBV28 | - | CASSLYRLAGIYEQYF
TRBV12-5 | few | CASGPSQFF
TRBV20-1 | - | CSARDPSGSFEQYF
TRBV27 | - | CASAQVLNQPQHF
TRBV2 | - | CASSELGGRGNEQFF
TRBV2 | few | CASTKGWETQYF
TRBV20-1 | large | CSASVRAPHTEAFF
TRBV5-6 | - | CASSTQEQGIYYGYTF
TRBV5-1 | - | CASSLGRINYNEQFF
TRBV9 | - | CASSGGSGVDTQYF
TRBV6-1 | few | CASRELDSLTTHEQYF
TRBV11-3 | - | CASSPRGAGLGYTF
TRBV29-1 | few | CSVYWETGELFF
TRBV3-1 | - | CASSRGQGGGYEQFF
TRBV3-1 | - | CASSPLAGHQETQYF
TRBV9 | - | CASSVRDRRLGAFSGANVLTF
TRBV20-1 | - | CSAEGSGTGPYEQYF
TRBV7-3 | few | CASSQGPNTEAFF